This T cell receptor beta chain was sequenced in a study of shared clonotypes between healthy human individuals. The method was immunoSEQ multiplex PCR; TCRdb's version includes in-frame clones alone and lacks a portion of them. The repertoire has around 610,000 clones, 95% to 96% of them found once; the top ten carry 0.11%. CDR1 is MDHEN and CDR2 is SYDVKM in the germline V gene. V dropped 3 bases and J dropped 8 bases, with 8 bases sitting between them. The CDR3 contains 13 residues. Naive CD8 populations comprised CD45RO-negative cells positively selected for CCR7, excluding terminally differentiated effector memory CD45RA+ cells.

Sequencing used naive CD8+ T cells sorted from blood. The chain uses TRBV28 and TRBJ1-6; D is uncertain. The receptor was derived from a woman aged 25-40 years in good health. CDR3 sequence reads: CASSLKGDSPLHF. In nucleotides, the CDR3 is TGTGCCAGCAGTTTGAAAGGAGATTCACCCCTCCACTTT.